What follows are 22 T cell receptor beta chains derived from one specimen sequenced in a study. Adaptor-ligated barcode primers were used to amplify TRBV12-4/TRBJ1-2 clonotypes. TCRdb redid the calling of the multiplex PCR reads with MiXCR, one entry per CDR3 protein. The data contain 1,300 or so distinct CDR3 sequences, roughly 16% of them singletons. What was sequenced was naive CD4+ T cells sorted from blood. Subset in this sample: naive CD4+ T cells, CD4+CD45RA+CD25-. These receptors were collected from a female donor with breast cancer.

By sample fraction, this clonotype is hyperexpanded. CDR3 sequence: CASSSHTGTVYTF. DNA of the CDR3: TGTGCCAGCAGTTCTCACACCGGGACAGTCTACACCTTC. The V and J genes are TRBV12-3 or TRBV12-4 and TRBJ1-2, with 7 bases lining up with TRBD1. The junction had 9 bases not matched to a gene; V was cut back by 4 bases and J by 10 bases. The CDR3 extends over 13 amino acids.

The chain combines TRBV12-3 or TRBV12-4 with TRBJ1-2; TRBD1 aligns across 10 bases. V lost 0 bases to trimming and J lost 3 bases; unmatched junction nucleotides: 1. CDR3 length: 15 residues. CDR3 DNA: TGTGCCAGCAGTTTAGCCGGGACAGGGGACTATGGCTACACCTTC. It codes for CASSLAGTGDYGYTF.

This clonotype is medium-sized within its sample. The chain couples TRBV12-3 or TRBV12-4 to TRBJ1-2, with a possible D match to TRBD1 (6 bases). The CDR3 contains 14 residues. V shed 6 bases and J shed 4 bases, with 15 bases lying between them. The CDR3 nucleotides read TGTGCCAGCAGCTACAGGGAACGAGGCTATGGCTACACCTTC. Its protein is CASSYRERGYGYTF.

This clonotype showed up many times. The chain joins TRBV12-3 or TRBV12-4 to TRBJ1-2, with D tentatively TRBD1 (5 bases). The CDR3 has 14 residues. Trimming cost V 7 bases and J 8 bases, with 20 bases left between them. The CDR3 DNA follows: TGTGCCAGCACCCTAGGGCATGGGGCGATCGGCTACACCTTC. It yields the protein CASTLGHGAIGYTF.

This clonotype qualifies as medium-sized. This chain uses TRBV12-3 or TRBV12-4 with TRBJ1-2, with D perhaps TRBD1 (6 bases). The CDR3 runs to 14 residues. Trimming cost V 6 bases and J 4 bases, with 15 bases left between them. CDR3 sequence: CASSTGHPVYGYTF. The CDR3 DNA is TGTGCCAGCAGCACGGGACATCCAGTCTATGGCTACACCTTC.

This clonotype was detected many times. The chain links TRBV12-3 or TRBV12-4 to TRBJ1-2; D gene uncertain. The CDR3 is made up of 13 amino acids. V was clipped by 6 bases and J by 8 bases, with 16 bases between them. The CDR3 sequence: CASREHPSGGYTF. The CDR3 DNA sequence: TGTGCCAGCAGGGAACACCCCTCGGGAGGCTACACCTTC.

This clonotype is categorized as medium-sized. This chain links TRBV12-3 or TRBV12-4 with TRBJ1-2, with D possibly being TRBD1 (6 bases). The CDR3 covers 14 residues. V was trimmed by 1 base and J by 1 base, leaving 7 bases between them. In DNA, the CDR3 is TGTGCCAGCAGTTTAGGGACAGTTAACTATGGCTACACCTTC. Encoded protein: CASSLGTVNYGYTF.

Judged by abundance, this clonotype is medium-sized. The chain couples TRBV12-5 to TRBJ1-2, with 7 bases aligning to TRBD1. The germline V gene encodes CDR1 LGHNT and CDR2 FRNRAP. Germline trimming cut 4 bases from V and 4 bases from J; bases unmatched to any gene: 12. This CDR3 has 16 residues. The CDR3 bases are TGTGCTAGTGGTTCCACCTTGACAGGGTATCCCTATGGCTACACCTTC. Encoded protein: CASGSTLTGYPYGYTF.

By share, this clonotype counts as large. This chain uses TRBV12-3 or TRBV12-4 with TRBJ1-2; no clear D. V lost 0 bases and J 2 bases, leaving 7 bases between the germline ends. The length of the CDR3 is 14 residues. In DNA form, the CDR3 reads TGTGCCAGCAGTTTAGCCGGACTGAACTATGGCTACACCTTC. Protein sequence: CASSLAGLNYGYTF.

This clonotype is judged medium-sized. CDR3 amino acids: CASSPTRNGYTF. DNA of the CDR3: TGTGCCAGCAGCCCGACCAGGAATGGCTACACCTTC. The chain couples TRBV12-3 or TRBV12-4 to TRBJ1-2, with D unresolved. The CDR3 length is 12 residues. Trimming stripped 6 bases from V and 6 bases from J, with 11 bases between.

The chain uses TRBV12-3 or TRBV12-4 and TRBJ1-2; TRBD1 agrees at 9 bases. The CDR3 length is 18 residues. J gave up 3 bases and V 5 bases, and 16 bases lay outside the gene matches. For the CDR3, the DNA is TGTGCCAGCAGTCCGAGGGACAGGGAGTTTGTTCGTGACTATGGCTACACCTTC. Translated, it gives CASSPRDREFVRDYGYTF.

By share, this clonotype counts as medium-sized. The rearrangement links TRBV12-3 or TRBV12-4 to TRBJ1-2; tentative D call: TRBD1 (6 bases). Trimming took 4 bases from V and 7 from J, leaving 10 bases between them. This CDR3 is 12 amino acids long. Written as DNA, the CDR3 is TGTGCCAGCAGTTCCCGACAGGCTGGCTACACCTTC. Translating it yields CASSSRQAGYTF.

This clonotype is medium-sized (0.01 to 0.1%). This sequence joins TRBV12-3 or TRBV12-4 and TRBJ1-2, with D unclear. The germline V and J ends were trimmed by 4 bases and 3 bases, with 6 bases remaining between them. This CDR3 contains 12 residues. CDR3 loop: CASSSGDYGYTF. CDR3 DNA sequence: TGTGCCAGCAGTTCTGGGGACTATGGCTACACCTTC.

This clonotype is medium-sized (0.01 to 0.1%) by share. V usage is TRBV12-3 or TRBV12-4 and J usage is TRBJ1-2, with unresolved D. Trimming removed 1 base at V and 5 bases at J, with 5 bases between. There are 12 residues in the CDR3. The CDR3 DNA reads TGTGCCAGCAGTTTAGACCCTTATGGCTACACCTTC. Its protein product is CASSLDPYGYTF.

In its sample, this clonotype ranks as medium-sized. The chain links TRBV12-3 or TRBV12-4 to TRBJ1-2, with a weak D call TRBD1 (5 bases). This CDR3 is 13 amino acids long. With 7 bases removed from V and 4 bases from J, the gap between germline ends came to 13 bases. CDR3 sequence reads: CASTGTSGYGYTF. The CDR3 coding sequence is TGTGCCAGCACCGGGACCTCGGGCTATGGCTACACCTTC.

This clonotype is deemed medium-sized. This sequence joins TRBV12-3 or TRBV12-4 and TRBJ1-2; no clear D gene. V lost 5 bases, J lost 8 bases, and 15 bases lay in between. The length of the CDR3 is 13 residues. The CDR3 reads CASSDVLSSGYTF. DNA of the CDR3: TGTGCCAGCAGTGACGTCCTGTCGTCGGGCTACACCTTC.

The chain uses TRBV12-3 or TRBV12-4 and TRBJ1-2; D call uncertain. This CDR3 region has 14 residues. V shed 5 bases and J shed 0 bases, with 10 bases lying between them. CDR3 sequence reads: CASSLMVANYGYTF. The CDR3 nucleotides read TGTGCCAGCAGTCTTATGGTAGCTAACTATGGCTACACCTTC.

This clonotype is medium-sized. The CDR3 here is CASSPSDRFYGYTF. The CDR3, as DNA: TGTGCCAGCAGTCCATCGGACAGGTTTTATGGCTACACCTTC. The rearrangement joins TRBV12-3 or TRBV12-4 to TRBJ1-2; TRBD1 matches at 7 bases. The CDR3 sequence is 14 residues long. With 5 bases clipped from V and 5 bases from J, the junction kept 8 bases outside the gene matches.

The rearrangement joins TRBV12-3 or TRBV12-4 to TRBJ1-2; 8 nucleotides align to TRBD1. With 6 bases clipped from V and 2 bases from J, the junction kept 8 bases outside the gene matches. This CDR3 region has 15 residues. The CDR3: CASRAGTGTNYGYTF. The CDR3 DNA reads TGTGCCAGCAGAGCCGGGACAGGTACCAACTATGGCTACACCTTC.

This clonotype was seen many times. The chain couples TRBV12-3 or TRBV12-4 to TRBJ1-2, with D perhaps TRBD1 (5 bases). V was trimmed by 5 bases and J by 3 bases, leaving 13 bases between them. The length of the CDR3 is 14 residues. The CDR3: CASSAGTLDYGYTF. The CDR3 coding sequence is TGTGCCAGCAGTGCCGGGACTCTGGACTATGGCTACACCTTC.

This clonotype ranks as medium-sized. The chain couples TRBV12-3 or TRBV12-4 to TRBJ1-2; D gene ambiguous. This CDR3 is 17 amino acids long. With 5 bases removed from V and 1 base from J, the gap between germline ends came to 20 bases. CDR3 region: CASSIYMGFAGNYGYTF. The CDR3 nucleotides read TGTGCCAGCAGTATCTACATGGGGTTTGCTGGTAACTATGGCTACACCTTC.

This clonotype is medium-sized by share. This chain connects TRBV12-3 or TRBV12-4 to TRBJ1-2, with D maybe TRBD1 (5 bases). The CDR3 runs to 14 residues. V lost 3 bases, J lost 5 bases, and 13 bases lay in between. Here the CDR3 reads CASSFHDSSYGYTF. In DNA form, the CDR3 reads TGTGCCAGCAGTTTTCATGACAGCTCATATGGCTACACCTTC.